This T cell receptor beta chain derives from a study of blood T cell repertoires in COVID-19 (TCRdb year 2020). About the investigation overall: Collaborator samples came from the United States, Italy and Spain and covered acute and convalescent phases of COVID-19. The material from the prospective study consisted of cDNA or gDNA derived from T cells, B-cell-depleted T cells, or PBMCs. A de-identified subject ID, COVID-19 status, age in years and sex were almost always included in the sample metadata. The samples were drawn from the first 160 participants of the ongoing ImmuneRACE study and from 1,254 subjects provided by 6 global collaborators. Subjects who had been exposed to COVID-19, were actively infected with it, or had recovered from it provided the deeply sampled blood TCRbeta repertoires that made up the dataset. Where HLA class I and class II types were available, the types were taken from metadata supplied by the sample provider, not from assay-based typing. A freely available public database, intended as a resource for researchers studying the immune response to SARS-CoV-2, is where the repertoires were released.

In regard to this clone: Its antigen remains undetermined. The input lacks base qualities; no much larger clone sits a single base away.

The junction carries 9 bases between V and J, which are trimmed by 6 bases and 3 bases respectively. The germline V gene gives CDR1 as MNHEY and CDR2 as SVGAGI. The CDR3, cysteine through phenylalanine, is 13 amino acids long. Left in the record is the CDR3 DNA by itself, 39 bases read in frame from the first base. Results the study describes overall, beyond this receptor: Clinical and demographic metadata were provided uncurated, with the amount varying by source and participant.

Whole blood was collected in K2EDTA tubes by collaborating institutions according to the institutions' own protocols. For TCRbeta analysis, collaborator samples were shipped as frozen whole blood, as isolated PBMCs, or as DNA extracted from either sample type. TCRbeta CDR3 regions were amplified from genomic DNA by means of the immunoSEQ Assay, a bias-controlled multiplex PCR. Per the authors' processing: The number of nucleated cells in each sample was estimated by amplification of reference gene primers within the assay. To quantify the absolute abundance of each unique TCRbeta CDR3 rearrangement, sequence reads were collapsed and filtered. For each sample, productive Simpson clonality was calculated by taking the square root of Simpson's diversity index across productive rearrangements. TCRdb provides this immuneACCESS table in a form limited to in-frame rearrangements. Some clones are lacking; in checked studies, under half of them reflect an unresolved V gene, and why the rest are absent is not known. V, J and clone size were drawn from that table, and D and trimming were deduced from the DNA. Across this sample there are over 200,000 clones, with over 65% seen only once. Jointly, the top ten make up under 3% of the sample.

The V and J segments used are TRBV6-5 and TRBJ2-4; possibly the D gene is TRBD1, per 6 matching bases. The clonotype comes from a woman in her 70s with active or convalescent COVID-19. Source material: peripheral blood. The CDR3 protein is CASRETGKNIQYF. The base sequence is TGTGCCAGCAGGGAGACAGGCAAAAACATTCAGTACTTC.